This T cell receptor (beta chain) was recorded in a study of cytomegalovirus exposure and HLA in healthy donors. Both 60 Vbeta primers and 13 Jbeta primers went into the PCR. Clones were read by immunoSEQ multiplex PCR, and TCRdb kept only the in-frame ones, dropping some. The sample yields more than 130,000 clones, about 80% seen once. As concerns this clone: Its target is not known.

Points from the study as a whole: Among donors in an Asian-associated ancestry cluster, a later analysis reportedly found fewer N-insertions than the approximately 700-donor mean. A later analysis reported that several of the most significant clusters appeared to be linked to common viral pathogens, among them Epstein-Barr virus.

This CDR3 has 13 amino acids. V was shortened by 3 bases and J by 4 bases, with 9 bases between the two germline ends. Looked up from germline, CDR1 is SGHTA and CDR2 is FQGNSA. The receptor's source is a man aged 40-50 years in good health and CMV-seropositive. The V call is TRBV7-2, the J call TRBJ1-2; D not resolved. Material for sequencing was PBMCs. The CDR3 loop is CASSLGLIYGYTF. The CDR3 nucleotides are TGTGCCAGCAGCTTGGGCCTAATCTATGGCTACACCTTC.